This T cell receptor (beta chain) was captured in a study of human T cells and chemical hapten exposure. Study observations and caveats: Among TCRs, those above 1 in 1000 frequency were unaffected by DPC sensitization.

Individual cDNA molecules (in the library) carried attached unique molecular identifiers. TCRdb reprocessed the 5' RACE reads with MiXCR, giving one entry per CDR3 protein. The data show 70,000 to 85,000 distinct CDR3 sequences, more than 15% seen once. The CDR3 loop spans 15 amino acids. Germline CDR1 reads SQVTM; CDR2 reads ANQGSEA. V trimming: 3 bases; J trimming: 0 bases; junction bases outside the gene matches: 5. Total RNA was isolated from whole blood that had not been fractionated. Regarding this clonotype: The antigen remains undetermined.

The rearrangement uses TRBV29-1 and TRBJ2-1; TRBD2 aligns across 7 bases. This TCR was sampled from a female donor in good health. CDR3 residues: CSVEKGGSSYNEQFF. CDR3 bases: TGCAGCGTTGAGAAGGGAGGGTCCTCCTACAATGAGCAGTTCTTC.